Presented here are 32 T cell receptor beta chains from one specimen sequenced in a study of T cells in Graves' hyperthyroidism and ophthalmopathy. RNA transcripts gave rise to amplified TCR beta CDR3 regions. The HTBI primer set served for first-round RT-PCR of the TCR CDR3. TCRdb analysed the multiplex PCR reads with MiXCR anew, one entry per CDR3 protein. The repertoire holds about 400,000 distinct CDR3 sequences, with 12% to 15% as singletons. Source material: blood. Source of these receptors: a woman in her sixties or seventies with Graves' ophthalmopathy.

This clonotype was observed at least ten times. V gene TRBV6-1 combines with J gene TRBJ2-7, with 7 bases matching TRBD2. The J segment lost 2 bases and the V segment lost 5 bases, leaving 9 bases of the junction unmatched. Per germline, CDR1 MNHNS and CDR2 SASEGT. The CDR3 consists of 15 residues. DNA of the CDR3: TGTGCCAGCAGTTCCTATAGCGGGCCGACCTACGAGCAGTACTTC. It specifies CASSSYSGPTYEQYF.

Many counts were recorded for this clonotype. The chain uses TRBV2 and TRBJ2-7, with a tentative D call TRBD1 (6 bases). V was shortened by 7 bases and J by 3 bases, with 10 bases between the two germline ends. The CDR3 covers 12 residues. Germline loops: CDR1 SNHLY, CDR2 FYNNEI. The CDR3 DNA sequence: TGTGCCAGCACGGACAGTAGCTACGAGCAGTACTTC. Its translation is CASTDSSYEQYF.

Only a few counts were recorded for this clonotype. The chain employs TRBV29-1 and TRBJ2-7; weak D call: TRBD2 (5 bases). The germline gives CDR1 SQVTM, CDR2 ANQGSEA. The CDR3 consists of 12 residues. V lost 7 bases to trimming and J lost 5 bases, with 15 bases between them. The CDR3 coding sequence is TGCAGCGCGGGCCGAAATAGCGACGAGCAGTACTTC. This gives the protein CSAGRNSDEQYF.

This clonotype has more than one count but fewer than ten. The chain combines TRBV27 with TRBJ2-7; TRBD2 aligns across 9 bases. Germline V gene sequence: CDR1 MNHEY, CDR2 SMNVEV (reference sequence). V lost 8 bases to trimming and J lost 6 bases; unmatched junction nucleotides: 8. This CDR3 is 13 amino acids long. The CDR3 bases are TGTGCCAGCGGGTTTAGCGGGAGCGGCGAGCAGTACTTC. This codes for CASGFSGSGEQYF.

In this sample, this clonotype turned up many times. This chain joins TRBV2 and TRBJ2-7; tentatively, D is TRBD2 (6 bases). CDR3 length: 15 amino acids. V lost 0 bases to trimming and J lost 3 bases, with 12 bases between them. The germline CDR1 and CDR2 sequences are SNHLY and FYNNEI. CDR3 amino acids: CASSEANGGGYEQYF. CDR3 DNA sequence: TGTGCCAGCAGTGAAGCTAACGGGGGAGGCTACGAGCAGTACTTC.

This clonotype was observed many times. The genes are TRBV29-1 and TRBJ2-7, with 12 bases identical to TRBD1. V lost 7 bases, J lost 3 bases, and 4 bases stayed unmatched. The CDR3 is 13 amino acids. Germline CDR1 and CDR2: SQVTM and ANQGSEA. CDR3 sequence: CSAGTGGGYEQYF. The DNA of the CDR3 is TGCAGCGCTGGGACAGGGGGCGGCTACGAGCAGTACTTC.

The rearrangement joins TRBV25-1 to TRBJ2-1, with D uncertain. Germline CDR1 is MGHDK and CDR2 is SYGVNS. The CDR3 totals 13 residues. The V end lost 7 bases, the J end lost 7 bases, and 14 bases lay between the germline ends. CDR3 protein: CASIGPPRNEQFF. DNA of the CDR3: TGTGCCAGCATCGGACCCCCGAGGAATGAGCAGTTCTTC.

This clonotype was recorded a few times. The chain recombines TRBV5-1 with TRBJ1-1; 7 nucleotides line up with TRBD1. Germline V lookup: CDR1 SGHRS, CDR2 YFSETQ. The trim removed 4 bases at V and 1 base at J, leaving 4 bases unmatched. The CDR3 is made up of 14 amino acids. The CDR3 spells CASSPNRGNTEAFF. For the CDR3, the DNA is TGCGCCAGCAGCCCGAACAGGGGGAACACTGAAGCTTTCTTT. The full variable domain, in which reference TRBV5-1 and TRBJ1-1 provide the parts outside the CDR3, is KAGVTQTPRYLIKTRGQQVTLSCSPISGHRSVSWYQQTPGQGLQFLFEYFSETQRNKGNFPGRFSGRQFSNSRSEMNVSTLELGDSALYLCASSPNRGNTEAFFGQGTRLTVV.

For this clonotype: This may be a read error: a much more frequent sequence differs by one nucleotide. The rearrangement uses TRBV20-1 and TRBJ2-7; D is undetermined. Germline V lookup: CDR1 DFQATT, CDR2 SNEGSKA (reference sequence). Trimming cost V 5 bases and J 6 bases, with 5 bases left between them. The length of the CDR3 is 9 residues. The CDR3 spells CSAGVEQYF. The CDR3 nucleotides read TGCAGTGCTGGTGTCGAGCAGTACTTC.

In this sample, this clonotype turned up many times. The V gene is TRBV20-1, the J gene TRBJ2-1, with 7 bases fitting TRBD2. CDR1 is DFQATT, CDR2 SNEGSKA, per germline (reference sequence). The CDR3 totals 15 residues. V lost 1 base, J lost 2 bases, and 5 bases stayed unmatched. The CDR3 reads CSARGIGRTYNEQFF. The CDR3 nucleotides read TGCAGTGCTAGAGGCATCGGGAGGACCTACAATGAGCAGTTCTTC.

This clonotype was counted many times. This sequence joins TRBV30 and TRBJ2-2; D is possibly TRBD2 (5 bases). CDR3 size: 16 residues. The germline V and J ends were trimmed by 3 bases and 0 bases, with 14 bases remaining between them. Germline CDR1 reads GTSNPN; CDR2 reads SVGIG (reference sequence). CDR3 sequence: CAWRSKAAANTGELFF. The CDR3 DNA reads as TGTGCCTGGAGATCGAAAGCGGCCGCGAACACCGGGGAGCTGTTTTTT.

This clonotype was seen repeatedly, ten times or more. V and J are TRBV7-3 and TRBJ2-3; D is ambiguous. The V end lost 0 bases, the J end lost 0 bases, and 4 bases lay between the germline ends. The CDR3 length is 14 residues. In germline, CDR1 is SGHTA, CDR2 FQGTGA. In nucleotides, the CDR3 is TGTGCCAGCAGCTTAACCCCTAGCACAGATACGCAGTATTTT. Amino acid sequence: CASSLTPSTDTQYF.

This clonotype was recorded at least ten times. The chain links TRBV28 to TRBJ2-1, with 15 bases identical to TRBD2. Germline CDR1 and CDR2: MDHEN and SYDVKM. J lost 7 bases, V lost 7 bases, and 11 bases had no gene match. This CDR3 has 17 residues. The DNA of the CDR3 is TGTGCCAGCAAACTCAACGTCGGGACTAGCGGGAGGAATGAGCAGTTCTTC. Protein product: CASKLNVGTSGRNEQFF.

In its sample, this clonotype was seen many times. The genes are TRBV7-6 and TRBJ2-1; D gene ambiguous. The CDR3 is made up of 16 amino acids. V was clipped by 0 bases and J by 0 bases, with 9 bases between them. Germline CDR1 reads SGHVS; CDR2 reads FNYEAQ. Written as DNA, the CDR3 is TGTGCCAGCAGCTTAGCGGCCCGGAGCTCCTACAATGAGCAGTTCTTC. Amino acids: CASSLAARSSYNEQFF.

This clonotype appeared many times. The chain combines TRBV11-3 with TRBJ2-2; a weak D match, TRBD2 (6 bases). The CDR3 loop spans 15 amino acids. Trimming pared 5 bases from V and 0 bases from J, leaving 10 bases between. Germline loops: CDR1 SGHNT, CDR2 YENEEA. CDR3 DNA sequence: TGTGCCAGCAGCCGGACTACTTCGAACACCGGGGAGCTGTTTTTT. It translates to CASSRTTSNTGELFF.

This clonotype was picked up many times. This sequence joins TRBV7-9 and TRBJ2-7; 9 bases align to TRBD2. The V segment lost 6 bases and the J segment 0 bases; nucleotides outside the gene matches: 3. Germline V gene data show CDR1 as SEHNR and CDR2 as FQNEAQ (reference sequence). The CDR3 runs 14 residues. The CDR3 DNA is TGTGCCAGCAGGAGTAGCGGGAGCTCCTACGAGCAGTACTTC. Translating it yields CASRSSGSSYEQYF.

The sample holds many counts of this clonotype. In nucleotides, the CDR3 is TGTGCCAGCAGGCTAGAGTTCGGAGATACGCAGTATTTT. Translated, it gives CASRLEFGDTQYF. The chain is built from TRBV12-3 or TRBV12-4 and TRBJ2-3; D gene uncertain. The CDR3 is 13 residues long. The V and J ends lost 6 bases and 5 bases respectively, with 12 bases between them.

This clonotype came up many times. V and J are TRBV7-9 and TRBJ2-6; 7 nucleotides match TRBD1. V lost 6 bases and J lost 1; bases outside the gene matches: 3. CDR3 size: 15 residues. Germline-derived CDR1 and CDR2 are SEHNR and FQNEAQ (reference sequence). The CDR3 sequence: CASSQGQSGANVLTF. The CDR3 nucleotides read TGTGCCAGCAGTCAGGGACAGTCTGGGGCCAACGTCCTGACTTTC.

V and J are TRBV19 and TRBJ2-3; 7 bases map to TRBD2. Trimming at V came to 8 bases and at J to 4 bases, leaving 3 bases not matched to a gene. The CDR3 runs to 12 residues. Germline assignment: CDR1 LNHDA and CDR2 SQIVND (reference sequence). The CDR3 bases are TGTGCCAGTGGCGGGAGTGCAGATACGCAGTATTTT. This gives the protein CASGGSADTQYF.

This clonotype has just a few counts. The chain recombines TRBV4-1 with TRBJ2-3, with D perhaps assigned TRBD1 or TRBD2 (6 bases each). V gave up 0 bases and J gave up 3 bases, with 19 bases separating them. The germline CDR1 and CDR2 sequences are MGHRA and YSYEKL. The CDR3 contains 18 residues. The CDR3 protein is CASSQDWRRGGITDTQYF. CDR3 DNA sequence: TGCGCCAGCAGCCAAGACTGGCGGAGAGGGGGGATTACAGATACGCAGTATTTT.

This clonotype came up many times. The CDR3 spells CASSKPRGGVETQYF. CDR3 DNA sequence: TGTGCCAGCAGCAAACCCCGTGGGGGAGTGGAGACCCAGTACTTC. The V gene is TRBV11-2, the J gene TRBJ2-5, with D perhaps being TRBD1 or TRBD2 (5 bases each). Germline CDR1 is SGHAT and CDR2 is FQNNGV. V gave up 5 bases and J gave up 5 bases, with 18 bases separating them. The CDR3 loop spans 15 amino acids.

This clonotype was counted many times. The V call is TRBV7-8, the J call TRBJ2-2; D not resolved. V lost 5 bases, J lost 5 bases, and 15 bases lay in between. CDR3 size: 15 residues. Germline CDR1 is SGHVS and CDR2 is FQNEAQ. The CDR3 DNA reads as TGTGCCAGCAGCCCCTATATCCCCCCTACCGGGGAGCTGTTTTTT. It translates to CASSPYIPPTGELFF.

This clonotype was observed many times. V usage is TRBV7-9 and J usage is TRBJ2-5; D ambiguous. Germline-derived CDR1 and CDR2 are SEHNR and FQNEAQ (reference sequence). The length of the CDR3 is 11 residues. Trimming removed 7 bases at V and 1 base at J, with 4 bases between. CDR3: CASNTQETQYF. CDR3 nucleotide sequence: TGTGCCAGCAACACCCAAGAGACCCAGTACTTC.

A remark on this clonotype: This sequence may be a read error, since a much larger clone differs from it by one base. V usage is TRBV7-2 and J usage is TRBJ2-7; 7 bases align to TRBD1. Trimming at V came to 5 bases and at J to 6 bases, leaving 10 bases not matched to a gene. The CDR3 sequence is 14 residues long. Per germline, CDR1 SGHTA and CDR2 FQGNSA. The CDR3 DNA reads TGTGCCAGCAGCCCCTACAGGGGAAACGGCGAGCAGTACTTC. Translation: CASSPYRGNGEQYF.

This clonotype was seen ten or more times. The chain links TRBV20-1 to TRBJ2-1; unclear D gene. From germline, CDR1 is DFQATT and CDR2 SNEGSKA (reference sequence). V lost 5 bases and J 7 bases, leaving 9 bases between the germline ends. The CDR3 totals 11 residues. DNA for the CDR3: TGCAGTGCTCACCGCCGTAATGAGCAGTTCTTC. It encodes CSAHRRNEQFF.

This clonotype was counted between two and nine times. This chain uses TRBV19 with TRBJ2-6; D might be TRBD1 or TRBD2, each matching 5 bases. Germline-derived CDR1 and CDR2 are LNHDA and SQIVND (reference sequence). V dropped 5 bases and J dropped 4 bases, with 12 bases sitting between them. This CDR3 comprises 15 residues. Here the CDR3 DNA reads TGTGCCAGTAGTCGGATGGGGACCGGGGCCAACGTCCTGACTTTC. Translation: CASSRMGTGANVLTF.

This clonotype was detected many times. The chain recombines TRBV7-9 with TRBJ2-7; 10 bases align to TRBD2. This CDR3 is built from 17 residues. Per the germline V gene, CDR1 is SEHNR and CDR2 is FQNEAQ (reference sequence). V shed 0 bases and J 5 bases; nucleotides not matched to a gene: 10. CDR3 sequence: CASSLAPSGGRNDEQYF. In DNA, the CDR3 is TGTGCCAGCAGCTTAGCCCCTAGCGGGGGACGAAACGACGAGCAGTACTTC.

This clonotype was counted a few times. V usage is TRBV5-1 and J usage is TRBJ2-6, with TRBD1 matching over 8 bases. In germline, CDR1 is SGHRS, CDR2 YFSETQ. V dropped 0 bases and J dropped 4; count of bases not matched to a gene: 9. This CDR3 spans 18 amino acids. The CDR3 DNA reads as TGCGCCAGCAGCTTGGTCCCCCAGGGGGCGAGCGGGGCCAACGTCCTGACTTTC. It translates to CASSLVPQGASGANVLTF. The full variable domain, its missing parts supplied by reference TRBV5-1 and TRBJ2-6, is KAGVTQTPRYLIKTRGQQVTLSCSPISGHRSVSWYQQTPGQGLQFLFEYFSETQRNKGNFPGRFSGRQFSNSRSEMNVSTLELGDSALYLCASSLVPQGASGANVLTFGAGSRLTVL.

This clonotype was picked up many times. The chain has TRBV30 and TRBJ2-7; possibly TRBD2 for D (5 bases). Germline CDR1 is GTSNPN and CDR2 is SVGIG (reference sequence). CDR3 length equals 13 residues. Trimming took 0 bases from V and 7 from J, leaving 13 bases between them. CDR3: CAWSVGWEWEQYF. CDR3 sequence (DNA): TGTGCCTGGAGTGTCGGGTGGGAGTGGGAGCAGTACTTC.

This chain links TRBV19 with TRBJ1-4; D uncertain. Trimming removed 6 bases at V and 0 bases at J, with 11 bases between. From germline, CDR1 is LNHDA and CDR2 SQIVND (reference sequence). The CDR3 sequence is 15 residues long. CDR3 region: CASRKRDATNEKLFF. The CDR3 nucleotides read TGTGCCAGTAGGAAACGAGATGCAACTAATGAAAAACTGTTTTTT.

The sample holds many counts of this clonotype. The rearrangement links TRBV3-1 to TRBJ1-1, with D hard to call. The V and J ends lost 6 bases and 1 base respectively, with 15 bases between them. The CDR3 totals 15 residues. Germline CDR1 reads LGHDT; CDR2 reads YNNKEL (reference sequence). This CDR3 is CASRLLAGTNTEAFF. The CDR3 region has the DNA TGTGCCAGCAGGCTGCTGGCAGGAACGAACACTGAAGCTTTCTTT. The whole variable domain, filled in from reference TRBV3-1 and TRBJ1-1, reads DTAVSQTPKYLVTQMGNDKSIKCEQNLGHDTMYWYKQDSKKFLKIMFSYNNKELIINETVPNRFSPKSPDKAHLNLHINSLELGDSAVYFCASRLLAGTNTEAFFGQGTRLTVV.

This clonotype was recorded many times. The chain combines TRBV20-1 with TRBJ2-3; maybe TRBD2 (6 bases). V was clipped by 6 bases and J by 2 bases, with 18 bases between them. The V gene's germline CDR1 is DFQATT and CDR2 SNEGSKA (reference sequence). The CDR3 sequence is 15 residues long. DNA for the CDR3: TGCAGTGCAATACGACGGGAGAATTACACAGATACGCAGTATTTT. Amino acids: CSAIRRENYTDTQYF.